These 20 T cell receptor beta chains came from one sample sequenced in a study of cytomegalovirus exposure and HLA in healthy donors. Vbeta (60) and Jbeta (13) primers were used in the PCR. Generated by immunoSEQ multiplex PCR, the TCRdb table keeps only in-frame clones and is missing some. The sample consists of some 100,000 clones, approximately 71% of them appearing once. The sample consisted of PBMCs. The receptor set was obtained from a man between 40 and 49 years old in good health and CMV-seronegative.

This clone was detected only once. The chain combines TRBV5-6 with TRBJ2-1; D may be TRBD2 (7 bases). The germline CDR1 and CDR2 sequences are SGHDT and YYEEEE. The CDR3 runs 14 residues. Deletions cut 7 bases from V and 7 bases from J, with 18 bases between. The CDR3: CASLSGGFGNEQFF. The CDR3 nucleotides are TGTGCCAGCTTGTCGGGGGGCTTCGGGAATGAGCAGTTCTTC.

The chain carries TRBV7-3 and TRBJ2-1; TRBD2 aligns across 9 bases. Germline V gene lookup returns CDR1 SGHTA and CDR2 FQGTGA. Trimming took 5 bases from V and 5 from J; bases not matched to a gene: 7. The CDR3 has 15 residues. The CDR3 nucleotides are TGTGCCAGCAGCCTAGGACTAGCGCCGGACAATGAGCAGTTCTTC. As protein: CASSLGLAPDNEQFF.

J is TRBJ1-6 and V is TRBV5-1, with 7 positions matching TRBD1. The germline gives CDR1 SGHRS, CDR2 YFSETQ. Germline trimming cut 1 base from V and 7 bases from J; bases unmatched to any gene: 8. This CDR3 contains 16 residues. CDR3 sequence reads: CASSLYPGGENSPLHF. The CDR3 nucleotides read TGCGCCAGCAGCTTGTACCCAGGGGGAGAGAATTCACCCCTCCACTTT.

This chain uses TRBV6-5 with TRBJ1-1, with unresolved D. Germline V gene data show CDR1 as MNHEY and CDR2 as SVGAGI. Trimming left V 4 bases short and J 1 base short, with 16 bases between. The CDR3 loop spans 16 amino acids. CDR3 coding DNA: TGTGCCAGCAGTTCCCCCGGTGGAGGCCCGAACACTGAAGCTTTCTTT. Translation gives CASSSPGGGPNTEAFF.

The rearrangement uses TRBV5-1 and TRBJ1-5, with 7 nucleotides matching TRBD1. The junction had 8 bases not matched to a gene; V was cut back by 7 bases and J by 1 base. This CDR3 has 15 amino acids. The germline CDR1 and CDR2 sequences are SGHRS and YFSETQ. CDR3 sequence: CASRRTGESNQPQHF. The CDR3, as DNA: TGCGCCAGCCGTAGGACAGGAGAGAGCAATCAGCCCCAGCATTTT. Drawing the rest from reference TRBV5-1 and TRBJ1-5, the complete variable domain is KAGVTQTPRYLIKTRGQQVTLSCSPISGHRSVSWYQQTPGQGLQFLFEYFSETQRNKGNFPGRFSGRQFSNSRSEMNVSTLELGDSALYLCASRRTGESNQPQHFGDGTRLSIL.

This clone showed up just a few times. The V call is TRBV20-1, the J call TRBJ2-7; D possibly corresponds to TRBD1 (5 bases). V gave up 3 bases and J gave up 3 bases, with 6 bases separating them. Germline loops: CDR1 DFQATT, CDR2 SNEGSKA (reference sequence). The CDR3 has 11 residues. CDR3 in amino acids: CSARDIYEQYF. The CDR3 DNA reads as TGCAGTGCTAGGGACATCTACGAGCAGTACTTC.

The CDR3 nucleotides read TGTGCCAGTAGTTCGGCGACACTAGCCAACGAGCAGTACTTC. Translated, it gives CASSSATLANEQYF. The chain employs TRBV19 and TRBJ2-7; maybe TRBD2 (6 bases). The V end lost 5 bases, the J end lost 5 bases, and 16 bases lay between the germline ends. This CDR3 is built from 14 residues. Germline CDR1 is LNHDA and CDR2 is SQIVND (reference sequence).

In this sample, this clone turned up once. The chain employs TRBV5-4 and TRBJ1-6, with TRBD1 identical over 10 bases. The V segment lost 3 bases and the J segment 9 bases; nucleotides outside the gene matches: 6. The CDR3 loop spans 15 amino acids. Looked up from germline, CDR1 is SGHNT and CDR2 is YYREEE (reference sequence). The CDR3 reads CASSSDRGRGSPLHF. The CDR3 coding sequence is TGTGCCAGCAGCTCGGACAGGGGGAGGGGTTCACCCCTCCACTTT.

V gene TRBV7-3 combines with J gene TRBJ2-2, with 9 bases that match TRBD1. The CDR3 loop spans 17 amino acids. CDR1 is SGHTA, CDR2 FQGTGA, per germline. V lost 5 bases and J lost 1; bases outside the gene matches: 8. The DNA for the CDR3 is TGTGCCAGCAGCGCGGACCCGGGACAGGGGAACACCGGGGAGCTGTTTTTT. This gives the protein CASSADPGQGNTGELFF.

This chain joins TRBV13 and TRBJ1-1; D perhaps matches TRBD1 (5 bases). V gave up 3 bases and J gave up 1 base, with 9 bases separating them. This CDR3 comprises 14 residues. CDR1 is PRHDT and CDR2 is FYEKMQ in the germline V gene (reference sequence). CDR3 DNA sequence: TGTGCCAGCAGCTTCCGAACAGGGAACACTGAAGCTTTCTTT. Translating gives CASSFRTGNTEAFF.

This clone was recorded once. The rearrangement uses TRBV6-6 and TRBJ1-5; the D gene is possibly TRBD1 (5 bases). Germline V lookup: CDR1 MNHNY, CDR2 SVGAGI (reference sequence). The ends were cut back, 5 bases at V and 2 bases at J, with 13 bases in the middle. This CDR3 comprises 15 residues. The DNA of the CDR3 is TGTGCCAGCAGTCCCTCCGACAGCCGCAATCAGCCCCAGCATTTT. This translates into CASSPSDSRNQPQHF.

This clone was observed a few times. This rearrangement joins TRBV19 to TRBJ1-4, with TRBD1 matching 9 bases. This CDR3 is 15 amino acids long. Germline lookup yields CDR1 LNHDA and CDR2 SQIVND (reference sequence). The J segment lost 5 bases and the V segment lost 6 bases, leaving 7 bases of the junction unmatched. CDR3 sequence reads: CASRFETGGNEKLFF. In nucleotides, the CDR3 is TGTGCCAGTAGGTTCGAGACAGGGGGGAATGAAAAACTGTTTTTT.

The rearrangement uses TRBV4-2 and TRBJ2-3; tentatively, D is TRBD2 (6 bases). From germline, CDR1 is LGHNA and CDR2 YNFKEQ. V lost 1 base to trimming and J lost 2 bases, with 7 bases between them. The CDR3 loop spans 14 amino acids. The CDR3 nucleotides read TGTGCCAGCAGCCAAGGGACTAACACAGATACGCAGTATTTT. Residues: CASSQGTNTDTQYF.

This rearrangement joins TRBV4-2 to TRBJ1-1, with TRBD1 matching 10 bases. CDR1 and CDR2 (germline): LGHNA, YNFKEQ. CDR3 size: 15 residues. Trimming took 4 bases from V and 5 from J; bases not matched to a gene: 7. CDR3 sequence: CASSPTGGRETEAFF. CDR3 DNA: TGTGCCAGCAGCCCGACAGGGGGCCGGGAGACTGAAGCTTTCTTT.

The chain employs TRBV5-6 and TRBJ2-5, with 8 bases aligning to TRBD1. The junction had 8 bases not matched to a gene; V was cut back by 2 bases and J by 5 bases. The CDR3 loop spans 15 amino acids. From germline, CDR1 is SGHDT and CDR2 YYEEEE. The CDR3 DNA reads TGTGCCAGCAGCTTCGCTGACAGGGGTGGGGAGACCCAGTACTTC. Translated, it gives CASSFADRGGETQYF. Looking up the rest from reference TRBV5-6 and TRBJ2-5 gives the full variable domain: DAGVTQSPTHLIKTRGQQVTLRCSPKSGHDTVSWYQQALGQGPQFIFQYYEEEERQRGNFPDRFSGHQFPNYSSELNVNALLLGDSALYLCASSFADRGGETQYFGPGTRLLVL.

This chain joins TRBV19 and TRBJ2-2; D call uncertain. V was clipped by 5 bases and J by 4 bases, with 8 bases between them. This CDR3 is 13 amino acids long. The germline gives CDR1 LNHDA, CDR2 SQIVND (reference sequence). The CDR3 loop reads CASSWAGTGELFF. CDR3 in DNA: TGTGCCAGTAGTTGGGCAGGCACCGGGGAGCTGTTTTTT.

The J gene is TRBJ1-3, the V gene TRBV28; weak D call: TRBD1 (5 bases). This CDR3 comprises 13 residues. The germline CDR1 and CDR2 sequences are MDHEN and SYDVKM. Trimming removed 8 bases from V and 0 bases from J, with 8 bases in between. The CDR3 DNA sequence: TGTGCCAGCGGGACTGTCTCTGGAAACACCATATATTTT. Translating gives CASGTVSGNTIYF.

This clone was recorded once. The CDR3 DNA follows: TGCAGCGCTACTAGCGTAGGCTCCTACAATGAGCAGTTCTTC. It specifies CSATSVGSYNEQFF. V and J are TRBV29-1 and TRBJ2-1; 7 positions agree with TRBD2. CDR1 is SQVTM and CDR2 is ANQGSEA in the germline V gene. This CDR3 has 14 amino acids. Trimming cost V 7 bases and J 0 bases; bases outside gene matches: 6.

The chain has TRBV7-3 and TRBJ2-1; D call uncertain. Germline CDR1 and CDR2: SGHTA and FQGTGA. Trimming took 3 bases from V and 8 from J, leaving 14 bases between them. The CDR3 runs 14 residues. The CDR3 nucleotides are TGTGCCAGCAGCTTGCGGCTTCCCCACGATGAGCAGTTCTTC. Amino acids: CASSLRLPHDEQFF.

This clone was counted between two and nine times. The chain employs TRBV29-1 and TRBJ2-3; 7 positions match TRBD2. CDR3 length: 15 amino acids. The trim removed 4 bases at V and 4 bases at J, leaving 11 bases unmatched. CDR1 is SQVTM and CDR2 is ANQGSEA in the germline V gene. The CDR3 nucleotides are TGCAGCGTTGGGGGGGGAATTGTGAGGTCAGATACGCAGTATTTT. Protein: CSVGGGIVRSDTQYF.